Listed here are 25 T cell receptor beta chains from one sample, sequenced in a study of T cells and Merkel cell carcinoma outcomes. Method: immunoSEQ multiplex PCR; TCRdb's copy keeps in-frame clones and lacks some. The sample records under 2,000 clones, more than 90% being singletons. The source material was tumor tissue from Merkel cell carcinoma. The receptors were gathered from a human donor with Merkel cell carcinoma.

The rearrangement joins TRBV29-1 to TRBJ1-2; TRBD1 is a possible D gene (6 bases). Trimming took off 4 bases at V and 5 bases at J, with 14 bases between the two ends. The CDR3 extends over 13 amino acids. Germline CDR1 SQVTM, CDR2 ANQGSEA. The CDR3 sequence: CSVARGGEYGYTF. CDR3 in DNA: TGCAGCGTTGCTAGGGGGGGCGAATATGGCTACACCTTC.

V gene TRBV6-5 combines with J gene TRBJ2-7; TRBD1 might be the D (5 bases). V was clipped by 8 bases and J by 7 bases, with 18 bases between them. The length of the CDR3 is 13 residues. Germline assignment: CDR1 MNHEY and CDR2 SVGAGI. The CDR3 nucleotides are TGTGCCAGCTCATATGGATGGGGCGGTGAGCAGTACTTC. Residues: CASSYGWGGEQYF.

The chain joins TRBV27 to TRBJ1-4, with D possibly TRBD1 on 5 matching bases. The germline V and J ends were trimmed by 2 bases and 7 bases, with 11 bases remaining between them. This CDR3 spans 14 amino acids. Germline CDR1 MNHEY, CDR2 SMNVEV (reference sequence). CDR3 DNA: TGTGCCAGCAGTTTAGAGGGGAAGGGTGAAAAACTGTTTTTT. Amino acid sequence: CASSLEGKGEKLFF.

The chain is built from TRBV28 and TRBJ1-6; the D is unclear. V lost 7 bases and J lost 12, with 13 bases in between. Germline V lookup: CDR1 MDHEN, CDR2 SYDVKM. The CDR3 consists of 12 residues. The CDR3 sequence: CASTPPRGPLHF. DNA of the CDR3: TGTGCCAGCACTCCTCCTCGGGGACCCCTCCACTTT.

V is TRBV7-6 and J is TRBJ2-1; 7 bases are shared with TRBD2. The ends lost 10 bases at V and 5 bases at J; junction bases unmatched: 8. The CDR3 totals 13 residues. The germline V gene has CDR1 SGHVS and CDR2 FNYEAQ. The CDR3 nucleotides are TGTGCCAACAGTCCGCGGGGGAACAATGAGCAGTTCTTC. Translating gives CANSPRGNNEQFF.

This chain uses TRBV5-1 with TRBJ2-3; no reliable D call. This CDR3 has 15 amino acids. CDR1 and CDR2 from the germline V gene are SGHRS and YFSETQ. V lost 1 base and J lost 2, with 11 bases in between. CDR3 in DNA: TGCGCCAGCAGCTTGTCCGGGTATATCACAGATACGCAGTATTTT. It yields the protein CASSLSGYITDTQYF.

The chain has TRBV6-1 and TRBJ2-7, with 10 bases aligning to TRBD2. CDR3 length equals 17 residues. CDR1 is MNHNS and CDR2 is SASEGT in the germline V gene. The V gene end was trimmed by 2 bases and the J gene end by 3 bases; junction bases not matched to a gene: 10. The CDR3 protein is CASSERVASGGFYEQYF. CDR3 DNA: TGTGCCAGCAGTGAACGGGTCGCTAGCGGGGGTTTCTACGAGCAGTACTTC.

The genes are TRBV6-1 and TRBJ1-6; 7 bases map to TRBD1. The germline V gene has CDR1 MNHNS and CDR2 SASEGT. CDR3 size: 15 residues. The V and J ends lost 6 bases and 9 bases, in that order; junction bases with no gene match: 11. CDR3 DNA: TGTGCCAGCAGACCGGACAGGCGAGATGGTTCACCCCTCCACTTT. It specifies CASRPDRRDGSPLHF.

The CDR3 DNA reads TGCAGCGGCAAACCGGGACAATACACTGAAGCTTTCTTT. Translation gives CSGKPGQYTEAFF. This sequence joins TRBV29-1 and TRBJ1-1; a possible D gene is TRBD1 (6 bases). Germline assignment: CDR1 SQVTM and CDR2 ANQGSEA. Trimming shortened V by 7 bases and J by 3 bases, and 15 bases separated the two germline ends. This CDR3 region has 13 residues.

This sequence joins TRBV5-1 and TRBJ1-4; 8 nucleotides agree with TRBD1. The CDR3 consists of 15 residues. The germline V gene encodes CDR1 SGHRS and CDR2 YFSETQ. V lost 3 bases and J lost 5; bases outside the gene matches: 6. The CDR3 loop is CASSYGQGRNEKLFF. The DNA of the CDR3 is TGCGCCAGCAGCTATGGACAGGGCAGAAATGAAAAACTGTTTTTT.

The rearrangement joins TRBV5-1 to TRBJ1-1, with a tentative D call TRBD1 (5 bases). Germline loops: CDR1 SGHRS, CDR2 YFSETQ. CDR3 length: 14 amino acids. Trimming stripped 2 bases from V and 5 bases from J, with 13 bases between. The CDR3 DNA reads as TGCGCCAGCAGCTTAGACAGAGGGCAAACTGAAGCTTTCTTT. As protein: CASSLDRGQTEAFF.

This chain connects TRBV5-1 to TRBJ2-1; no definite D call. V was clipped by 3 bases and J by 4 bases, with 5 bases between them. Germline V gene lookup returns CDR1 SGHRS and CDR2 YFSETQ. This CDR3 comprises 12 residues. The CDR3 DNA follows: TGCGCCAGCAGCTCCACTTACAATGAGCAGTTCTTC. It translates to CASSSTYNEQFF.

The chain carries TRBV5-3 and TRBJ1-4; no reliable D call. TRBV5-3 is designated an ORF whose function remains uncertain. Trimming took off 0 bases at V and 8 bases at J, with 17 bases between the two ends. The CDR3 has 16 amino acids. CDR3 loop: CARSLGFGLAREKLFF. DNA of the CDR3: TGTGCCAGAAGCTTGGGCTTCGGGCTTGCGAGAGAAAAACTGTTTTTT.

The rearrangement uses TRBV7-2 and TRBJ1-2; TRBD1 aligns across 9 bases. The ends lost 4 bases at V and 7 bases at J; junction bases unmatched: 16. This CDR3 is built from 17 residues. Germline CDR1 and CDR2: SGHTA and FQGNSA. DNA for the CDR3: TGTGCCAGCAGCTCCCGGGACAGGGTAGGTCCCGGGAGTGGCTACACCTTC. Residues: CASSSRDRVGPGSGYTF.

The chain combines TRBV28 with TRBJ1-5, with D unclear. This CDR3 is built from 15 residues. The ends were cut back, 3 bases at V and 3 bases at J, with 12 bases in the middle. The germline V gene has CDR1 MDHEN and CDR2 SYDVKM. The CDR3 loop reads CASSFSGGDNQPQHF. For the CDR3, the DNA is TGTGCCAGCAGTTTTTCAGGAGGAGACAATCAGCCCCAGCATTTT. Full variable domain (outside the CDR3, taken from reference TRBV28 and TRBJ1-5): DVKVTQSSRYLVKRTGEKVFLECVQDMDHENMFWYRQDPGLGLRLIYFSYDVKMKEKGDIPEGYSVSREKKERFSLILESASTNQTSMYLCASSFSGGDNQPQHFGDGTRLSIL.

The V call is TRBV7-2, the J call TRBJ2-7; 8 bases match TRBD1. Trimming took 2 bases from V and 6 from J; bases not matched to a gene: 3. The CDR3 consists of 13 residues. Germline CDR1 SGHTA, CDR2 FQGNSA. CDR3 sequence (DNA): TGTGCCAGCAGCTTACGGGACAGGAGCGAGCAGTACTTC. Translation gives CASSLRDRSEQYF.

The J gene is TRBJ2-2, the V gene TRBV7-3; 7 bases fit TRBD1. Trimming took 6 bases from V and 6 from J; bases not matched to a gene: 7. The germline V gene encodes CDR1 SGHTA and CDR2 FQGTGA. This CDR3 contains 14 residues. The CDR3 DNA reads TGTGCCAGCAGAAGAACAGGGGCCGCCGGGGAGCTGTTTTTT. Protein product: CASRRTGAAGELFF.

Here the CDR3 reads CASSRTGGIGETQYF. Here the CDR3 DNA reads TGCGCCAGCAGCAGGACAGGGGGCATCGGCGAGACCCAGTACTTC. The chain links TRBV10-1 to TRBJ2-5; 11 bases map to TRBD1. There are 15 residues in the CDR3. CDR1 and CDR2 (germline): WNHNN, SYGVQD (reference sequence). J gave up 5 bases and V 6 bases, and 8 bases lay outside the gene matches.

J is TRBJ2-3 and V is TRBV29-1; tentative D call: TRBD2 (6 bases). The V end lost 5 bases, the J end lost 2 bases, and 11 bases lay between the germline ends. CDR1 SQVTM and CDR2 ANQGSEA come from the germline V gene. The CDR3 sequence is 13 residues long. The CDR3 here is CSVTGLNTDTQYF. CDR3 DNA: TGCAGCGTTACGGGACTTAACACAGATACGCAGTATTTT.

The CDR3 bases are TGTGCCAGCAGCCAGGGGACGGCTGCTGGTGAAAAACTGTTTTTT. Its translation is CASSQGTAAGEKLFF. The chain employs TRBV14 and TRBJ1-4; D perhaps matches TRBD1 (5 bases). This CDR3 has 15 amino acids. Germline CDR1 SGHDN, CDR2 FVKESK. The V and J ends lost 3 bases and 7 bases respectively, with 15 bases between them.

The chain couples TRBV21-1 to TRBJ1-1; the table names TRBD1, a call not compared with the DNA. TRBV21-1 is shown as a pseudogene. The CDR3 loop spans 13 amino acids. The CDR3 loop is CASRDRRNTEAFF. CDR3 coding DNA: TGTGCCAGCAGGGACAGGAGGAACACTGAAGCTTTCTTT.

The chain uses TRBV2 and TRBJ1-1, with TRBD1 matching 7 bases. The CDR3 is 13 amino acids. Trimming cost V 5 bases and J 10 bases; bases outside gene matches: 10. Germline CDR1 reads SNHLY; CDR2 reads FYNNEI. This chain's CDR3 is CASSNRGRPGAFF. CDR3 nucleotide sequence: TGTGCCAGCAGTAACAGGGGAAGGCCCGGAGCTTTCTTT.

The gene calls are TRBV6-5 and TRBJ1-2, with D perhaps matching TRBD1 (6 bases). The CDR3 length is 13 residues. Per the germline V gene, CDR1 is MNHEY and CDR2 is SVGAGI. V was trimmed by 6 bases and J by 4 bases, leaving 12 bases between them. CDR3 nucleotides: TGTGCCAGCAGCCCGACAGGCTTCTATGGCTACACCTTC. Encoded protein: CASSPTGFYGYTF.

J is TRBJ1-1 and V is TRBV2; TRBD1 is a possible D gene (5 bases). The CDR3 length is 14 residues. Trimming took off 7 bases at V and 4 bases at J, with 16 bases between the two ends. The germline V gene has CDR1 SNHLY and CDR2 FYNNEI. The CDR3 is CASIPGRASTEAFF. In DNA form, the CDR3 reads TGTGCCAGCATACCTGGCAGGGCGAGCACTGAAGCTTTCTTT.

The chain combines TRBV6-5 with TRBJ2-3, with 7 bases matching TRBD1. The CDR3 is 13 amino acids. The trim removed 1 base at V and 5 bases at J, leaving 0 bases unmatched. Germline CDR1 and CDR2: MNHEY and SVGAGI. The CDR3 sequence: CASSYYRGDTQYF. The CDR3 DNA reads TGTGCCAGCAGTTACTACAGGGGAGATACGCAGTATTTT.